The clone carrying this T cell receptor (beta chain) was detected many times. Germline loops: CDR1 MNHEY, CDR2 SVGAGI. V was shortened by 0 bases and J by 0 bases, with 7 bases between the two germline ends. The CDR3 is 15 residues long. TCRdb reanalysed the RT-PCR reads using MiXCR and keeps one entry per CDR3 protein. The table shows hundreds of thousands of distinct CDR3 sequences, with over 12% occurring only once. What was sequenced was memory CD4+ T cells from blood. The chain employs TRBV6-5 and TRBJ2-3; D call uncertain. The receptor comes from a female donor in good health, serving as a healthy control. The CDR3 region is CASSYSPRSTDTQYF. In DNA form, the CDR3 reads TGTGCCAGCAGTTACTCCCCCAGGAGCACAGATACGCAGTATTTT.